The 8 T cell receptor beta chains in this list originate from one sample, sequenced in a study of graft-versus-host responses after intestinal transplantation. The antigens for these receptors are not known. Measured with immunoSEQ multiplex PCR; TCRdb has only the in-frame clones, and not every one. Found here are approximately 39,000 clones, less than 95% of them singletons; the top ten hold 0.22%. The sample consisted of unstimulated CD4+ T cells sorted from spleen or lymph node cells, taken before transplant. The receptors stem from a human donor who was the organ donor for an intestinal transplant.

This chain links TRBV27 with TRBJ2-7; D remains ambiguous. This CDR3 contains 12 residues. Trimming cost V 0 bases and J 4 bases, with 4 bases left between them. Germline V gene data show CDR1 as MNHEY and CDR2 as SMNVEV (reference sequence). As DNA, the CDR3 is TGTGCCAGCAGTTTATCTGGATACGAGCAGTACTTC. Its translation is CASSLSGYEQYF.

This chain uses TRBV6-6 with TRBJ1-2, with unresolved D. Per the germline V gene, CDR1 is MNHNY and CDR2 is SVGAGI (reference sequence). The CDR3 runs 14 residues. V shed 6 bases and J shed 1 base, with 12 bases lying between them. CDR3 region: CASSHSTLNYGYTF. The DNA of the CDR3 is TGTGCCAGCAGCCATTCGACCCTTAACTATGGCTACACCTTC.

This rearrangement joins TRBV18 to TRBJ1-1; D gene unclear. CDR3 length equals 14 residues. Trimming took 3 bases from V and 8 from J, leaving 16 bases between them. Germline V gene sequence: CDR1 KGHSH, CDR2 LQKENI. The DNA of the CDR3 is TGTGCCAGCTCACCCTCGTTGGGAGGCCCGGAAGCTTTCTTT. Protein sequence: CASSPSLGGPEAFF.

The V call is TRBV5-4, the J call TRBJ2-3; maybe TRBD2 (6 bases). The CDR3 runs 13 residues. Trimming removed 0 bases from V and 7 bases from J, with 9 bases in between. Per germline, CDR1 SGHNT and CDR2 YYREEE (reference sequence). The CDR3 DNA reads as TGTGCCAGCAGCTTGGTCGGGGGAAATACGCAGTATTTT. It codes for CASSLVGGNTQYF. Full variable domain (rest looked up from reference TRBV5-4 and TRBJ2-3): ETGVTQSPTHLIKTRGQQVTLRCSSQSGHNTVSWYQQALGQGPQFIFQYYREEENGRGNFPPRFSGLQFPNYSSELNVNALELDDSALYLCASSLVGGNTQYFGPGTRLTVL.

This clone was seen a single time. The chain recombines TRBV19 with TRBJ2-5, with 13 bases fitting TRBD2. Germline values: CDR1 LNHDA, CDR2 SQIVND (reference sequence). This CDR3 has 16 amino acids. Losses at the gene ends were 4 bases for V and 1 base for J; bases not matched to a gene: 3. The CDR3 protein is CASSRTSGGLQETQYF. In DNA, the CDR3 is TGTGCCAGTAGTAGGACTAGCGGGGGCCTCCAAGAGACCCAGTACTTC.

This chain connects TRBV6-1 to TRBJ2-5, with D hard to call. CDR1 is MNHNS, CDR2 SASEGT, per germline. The V end lost 4 bases, the J end lost 5 bases, and 14 bases lay between the germline ends. CDR3 length: 14 residues. CDR3 protein: CASSVGSTSETQYF. For the CDR3, the DNA is TGTGCCAGCAGTGTAGGGTCAACCTCGGAGACCCAGTACTTC.

This sequence joins TRBV4-3 and TRBJ2-7, with TRBD2 matching over 8 bases. Losses at the gene ends were 0 bases for V and 7 bases for J; bases not matched to a gene: 11. CDR1 LGHNA and CDR2 YSLEER come from the germline V gene. The CDR3 totals 16 residues. CDR3 sequence (DNA): TGCGCCAGCAGCCAAGATCGACTAGCGATACGGAATGAGCAGTACTTC. Its translation is CASSQDRLAIRNEQYF.

The V and J genes are TRBV7-9 and TRBJ2-5, with TRBD2 matching over 7 bases. The CDR3 has 14 residues. With V trimmed by 1 base and J by 2 bases, 1 base remained unmatched. CDR1 and CDR2 (germline): SEHNR, FQNEAQ (reference sequence). Here the CDR3 reads CASSLVGLQETQYF. The CDR3 DNA sequence: TGTGCCAGCAGCTTAGTGGGACTACAAGAGACCCAGTACTTC.